The present entry profiles one T cell receptor (beta chain) with its context. This record belongs to a study of shared clonotypes between healthy human individuals. Background on the study: CD8 memory received one plate per donor, CD8 naive two, CD4 memory three and CD4 naive three.

Deep-level settings were used for running the assay. Original methodology: For the immunoSEQ data, sequences were junction-only without quality scores, so filtering differed. Data came from immunoSEQ multiplex PCR; TCRdb stores just in-frame clones and leaves some out. The V and J calls and clone size come from that table; D and trimming were worked out from the DNA. This table has about 680,000 clones, more than 70% appearing once. The sequencing input was memory CD4+ T cells sorted from blood. Noted subset: CD45RA-negative fraction. This receptor was identified in a woman between 25 and 40 years old in good health.

As DNA, the CDR3 is TGCGCCAGCAGCCCCGACTTCTCCCTATACAATGAGCAGTTCTTC. Translation gives CASSPDFSLYNEQFF. The chain carries TRBV5-1 and TRBJ2-1; D remains unclear. Germline CDR1 is SGHRS and CDR2 is YFSETQ. The length of the CDR3 is 15 residues. V lost 4 bases and J 4 bases, leaving 15 bases between the germline ends.